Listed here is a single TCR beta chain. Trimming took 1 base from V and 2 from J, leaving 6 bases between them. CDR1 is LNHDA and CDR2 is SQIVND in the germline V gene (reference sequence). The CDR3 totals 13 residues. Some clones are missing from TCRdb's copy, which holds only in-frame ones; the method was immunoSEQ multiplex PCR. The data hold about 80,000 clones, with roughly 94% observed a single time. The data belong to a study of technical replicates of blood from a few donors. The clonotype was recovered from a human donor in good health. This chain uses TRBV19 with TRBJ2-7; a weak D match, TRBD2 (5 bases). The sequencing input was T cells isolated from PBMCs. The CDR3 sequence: CASSIGAAYEQYF. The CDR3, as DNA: TGTGCCAGTAGTATAGGAGCGGCCTACGAGCAGTACTTC.